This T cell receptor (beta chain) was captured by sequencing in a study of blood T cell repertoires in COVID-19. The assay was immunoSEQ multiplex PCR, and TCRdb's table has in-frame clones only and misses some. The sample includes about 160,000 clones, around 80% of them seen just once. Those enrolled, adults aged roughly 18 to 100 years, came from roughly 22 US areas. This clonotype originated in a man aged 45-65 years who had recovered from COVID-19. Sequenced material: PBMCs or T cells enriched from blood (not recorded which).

CDR3 in DNA: TGTGCCAGCAGCGTAGGACAGGGAAGTGCCTACGAGCAGTACTTC. Protein product: CASSVGQGSAYEQYF. The chain carries TRBV9 and TRBJ2-7, with 7 bases lining up with TRBD1. Germline V CDR1 and CDR2: SGDLS, YYNGEE. The CDR3 is made up of 15 amino acids. Trimming at V came to 0 bases and at J to 2 bases, leaving 5 bases not matched to a gene.